The 24 T cell receptor beta chains below come from one sample, sequenced in a study of blood T cell repertoires in COVID-19. Data came from immunoSEQ multiplex PCR; TCRdb stores just in-frame clones and leaves some out. The sample holds under 300,000 clones; 88% are singletons and the top ten take 0.75% to 1%. What was sequenced was PBMCs or T cells enriched from blood (not recorded which). Source of these receptors: a woman in her 30s who had recovered from COVID-19.

The rearrangement links TRBV19 to TRBJ1-2, with 7 bases fitting TRBD1. The length of the CDR3 is 18 residues. Germline lookup yields CDR1 LNHDA and CDR2 SQIVND (reference sequence). The V gene end was trimmed by 7 bases and the J gene end by 0 bases; junction bases not matched to a gene: 17. The CDR3 DNA is TGTGCCAGTATACCTACGATGGGACAGTGGAGCACTAACTATGGCTACACCTTC. Encoded protein: CASIPTMGQWSTNYGYTF.

The chain uses TRBV18 and TRBJ1-6; the D gene is possibly TRBD1 (6 bases). The CDR3 spans 16 residues. Germline-derived CDR1 and CDR2 are KGHSH and LQKENI. Trimming stripped 3 bases from V and 3 bases from J, with 12 bases between. The CDR3 here is CASSPGGLDYNSPLHF. The CDR3 DNA is TGTGCCAGCTCACCGGGGGGGCTGGACTATAATTCACCCCTCCACTTT. The complete variable domain, with remaining parts taken from reference TRBV18 and TRBJ1-6, reads NAGVMQNPRHLVRRRGQEARLRCSPMKGHSHVYWYRQLPEEGLKFMVYLQKENIIDESGMPKERFSAEFPKEGPSILRIQQVVRGDSAAYFCASSPGGLDYNSPLHFGNGTRLTVT.

The genes are TRBV6-5 and TRBJ1-1; TRBD1 aligns across 9 bases. Germline CDR1 is MNHEY and CDR2 is SVGAGI. The CDR3 is 14 amino acids. Unmatched junction bases numbered 10, after V lost 6 bases and J lost 8 bases. CDR3 amino acids: CASSPTGGLTEAFF. For the CDR3, the DNA is TGTGCCAGCAGCCCCACAGGGGGCCTCACAGAAGCTTTCTTT.

This clone was detected once. J is TRBJ2-7 and V is TRBV7-6; 7 positions match TRBD2. This CDR3 has 16 amino acids. V trimming: 5 bases; J trimming: 6 bases; junction bases outside the gene matches: 16. Germline CDR1 and CDR2: SGHVS and FNYEAQ. DNA for the CDR3: TGTGCCAGCAGCCGATCGGGCCGGAGCGGGGAGGGCGAGCAGTACTTC. As protein: CASSRSGRSGEGEQYF.

V is TRBV9 and J is TRBJ2-7, with D tentatively TRBD1 (5 bases). The germline CDR1 and CDR2 sequences are SGDLS and YYNGEE. CDR3 size: 12 residues. Trimming left V 4 bases short and J 3 bases short, with 8 bases between. This chain's CDR3 is CASSPQGYEQYF. CDR3 DNA: TGTGCCAGCAGCCCGCAGGGCTACGAGCAGTACTTC.

J is TRBJ1-2 and V is TRBV28, with 7 positions matching TRBD1. V gave up 3 bases and J gave up 4 bases; unmatched junction bases: 8. The CDR3 consists of 15 residues. In germline, CDR1 is MDHEN, CDR2 SYDVKM. The CDR3 region is CASSLYRGGGYGYTF. In nucleotides, the CDR3 is TGTGCCAGCAGTTTGTACAGGGGAGGAGGCTATGGCTACACCTTC.

The chain links TRBV28 to TRBJ1-2, with 7 bases that match TRBD1. The CDR3 runs 14 residues. V shed 5 bases and J 2 bases; nucleotides not matched to a gene: 5. Germline V CDR1 and CDR2: MDHEN, SYDVKM. The CDR3 loop is CASSGGTDNYGYTF. The CDR3 DNA follows: TGTGCCAGCAGTGGTGGGACAGACAACTATGGCTACACCTTC.

The chain combines TRBV11-1 with TRBJ2-6, with 7 bases fitting TRBD1. CDR1 SGHAT and CDR2 FQDESV come from the germline V gene (reference sequence). The CDR3 is made up of 16 amino acids. V was pared by 5 bases and J by 0 bases, with 4 bases of the junction left unmatched. The CDR3 nucleotides read TGTGCCAGCAGCACAGGGGTCAGCTCTGGGGCCAACGTCCTGACTTTC. This encodes CASSTGVSSGANVLTF.

CDR3 region: CASSARRGGFEAFF. DNA of the CDR3: TGTGCCAGCAGTGCCCGAAGGGGGGGCTTTGAAGCTTTCTTT. This sequence joins TRBV27 and TRBJ1-1; D may be TRBD1 (6 bases). CDR3 length equals 14 residues. Trimming removed 5 bases at V and 7 bases at J, with 17 bases between. The germline gives CDR1 MNHEY, CDR2 SMNVEV (reference sequence).

The J gene is TRBJ1-1, the V gene TRBV6-5; D gene unclear. Trimming stripped 0 bases from V and 6 bases from J, with 11 bases between. The CDR3 runs 14 residues. In germline, CDR1 is MNHEY, CDR2 SVGAGI. The CDR3 bases are TGTGCCAGCAGTTACTCAGAGGGAATCGCTGAAGCTTTCTTT. Translated: CASSYSEGIAEAFF.

This chain links TRBV28 with TRBJ2-3; 8 nucleotides align to TRBD2. V shed 10 bases, J shed 2 bases, and the junction held 8 bases outside the gene matches. Germline loops: CDR1 MDHEN, CDR2 SYDVKM. This CDR3 is 14 amino acids long. In nucleotides, the CDR3 is TGTGCCACCAATCGGGGGGGGTACACAGATACGCAGTATTTT. Its translation is CATNRGGYTDTQYF.

The gene calls are TRBV20-1 and TRBJ2-1; TRBD2 aligns across 11 bases. Germline values: CDR1 DFQATT, CDR2 SNEGSKA (reference sequence). This CDR3 has 18 amino acids. The V and J ends lost 3 bases and 6 bases, in that order; junction bases with no gene match: 16. CDR3 protein: CSASSYISGRGRGNEQFF. The CDR3 DNA reads TGCAGTGCTAGTAGCTACATTAGCGGGAGGGGACGCGGCAATGAGCAGTTCTTC.

The genes are TRBV24-1 and TRBJ2-1; D is possibly TRBD1 (6 bases). This CDR3 is 20 amino acids long. Between the trimmed V and J ends, which lost 5 bases and 0 bases, there was a span of 25 bases. Per germline, CDR1 KGHDR and CDR2 SFDVKD. In DNA, the CDR3 is TGTGCCACCAGTGGTACAGGGAAGCGCCGTTCGGGTTCCTCCTACAATGAGCAGTTCTTC. It encodes CATSGTGKRRSGSSYNEQFF.

The chain employs TRBV25-1 and TRBJ1-3; D may be TRBD1 (5 bases). The CDR3 is 16 amino acids. CDR1 is MGHDK and CDR2 is SYGVNS in the germline V gene. Trimming removed 4 bases from V and 7 bases from J, with 20 bases in between. This CDR3 reads CASSGPSAAGKNTIYF. Written as DNA, the CDR3 is TGTGCCAGCAGTGGCCCATCCGCTGCAGGGAAGAACACCATATATTTT.

The chain couples TRBV30 to TRBJ1-5; a possible D gene is TRBD1 (6 bases). CDR3 length equals 15 residues. Germline V gives CDR1 GTSNPN, CDR2 SVGIG (reference sequence). V was clipped by 1 base and J by 4 bases, with 14 bases between them. The CDR3 nucleotides are TGTGCCTGGAGTGCAGGGACATACTTAAATCAGCCCCAGCATTTT. Translating gives CAWSAGTYLNQPQHF.

This chain connects TRBV5-1 to TRBJ2-3; maybe TRBD2 (5 bases). Looked up from germline, CDR1 is SGHRS and CDR2 is YFSETQ. Trimming shortened V by 3 bases and J by 0 bases, and 23 bases separated the two germline ends. CDR3 size: 19 residues. CDR3 sequence (DNA): TGCGCCAGCAGCTCCTGGACCTTTTGGAGCGGCTCTAGCACAGATACGCAGTATTTT. This sequence encodes CASSSWTFWSGSSTDTQYF.

The chain combines TRBV29-1 with TRBJ2-3; 11 bases agree with TRBD2. Germline-derived CDR1 and CDR2 are SQVTM and ANQGSEA. The V gene end was trimmed by 4 bases and the J gene end by 2 bases; junction bases not matched to a gene: 8. The CDR3 totals 16 residues. The CDR3 is CSVVGGLAGYTDTQYF. The CDR3 DNA is TGCAGCGTTGTGGGCGGACTAGCGGGCTACACAGATACGCAGTATTTT.

This chain uses TRBV24-1 with TRBJ1-2, with TRBD1 matching over 9 bases. The CDR3 contains 14 residues. Germline values: CDR1 KGHDR, CDR2 SFDVKD. J gave up 5 bases and V 6 bases, and 6 bases lay outside the gene matches. The CDR3 DNA reads TGTGCCACCAGTCCCGGGACAGGGTATTATGGCTACACCTTC. As protein: CATSPGTGYYGYTF.

This clone was observed a few times. This chain joins TRBV19 and TRBJ1-2, with a possible D match to TRBD1 (6 bases). The germline V gene has CDR1 LNHDA and CDR2 SQIVND (reference sequence). The CDR3 consists of 15 residues. V was clipped by 5 bases and J by 0 bases, with 13 bases between them. CDR3 loop: CASSAGAASNYGYTF. CDR3 DNA sequence: TGTGCCAGTAGTGCAGGGGCCGCCTCTAACTATGGCTACACCTTC.

The chain employs TRBV5-4 and TRBJ2-5; 7 bases map to TRBD2. CDR3 size: 14 residues. The V gene end was trimmed by 3 bases and the J gene end by 2 bases; junction bases not matched to a gene: 4. Germline V CDR1 and CDR2: SGHNT, YYREEE (reference sequence). The CDR3 nucleotides are TGTGCCAGCAGCTCTAGCGGTACTCAAGAGACCCAGTACTTC. Amino acids: CASSSSGTQETQYF.

The chain has TRBV30 and TRBJ1-1, with 7 positions matching TRBD1. CDR3 length: 16 amino acids. Germline CDR1 GTSNPN, CDR2 SVGIG (reference sequence). V lost 4 bases to trimming and J lost 0 bases; unmatched junction nucleotides: 11. Here the CDR3 DNA reads TGTGCCTGGAACGACAGGGCGTTGGGGCTGAACACTGAAGCTTTCTTT. Translating it yields CAWNDRALGLNTEAFF.

The chain uses TRBV27 and TRBJ2-2; possibly TRBD1 for D (5 bases). Trimming shortened V by 7 bases and J by 3 bases, and 33 bases separated the two germline ends. Germline V gene sequence: CDR1 MNHEY, CDR2 SMNVEV (reference sequence). The CDR3 consists of 21 residues. The chain's CDR3 is CASTPSTWPSKVFRDTGELFF. CDR3 nucleotide sequence: TGTGCCAGCACCCCCTCGACTTGGCCGTCTAAGGTTTTCAGGGACACCGGGGAGCTGTTTTTT.

CDR3 DNA sequence: TGTGCCAGCAGCATTGGATTAGCGGGAACGGATACGCAGTATTTT. Translated, it gives CASSIGLAGTDTQYF. J is TRBJ2-3 and V is TRBV3-1 (or the pseudogene TRBV3-2), with 8 bases aligning to TRBD2. The germline V gene encodes CDR1 LGHDT and CDR2 YNNKEL (reference sequence). The CDR3 has 15 residues. V shed 5 bases, J shed 6 bases, and the junction held 10 bases outside the gene matches.

The rearrangement links TRBV19 to TRBJ2-7, with TRBD1 matching over 8 bases. The CDR3 covers 15 residues. Losses at the gene ends were 4 bases for V and 2 bases for J; bases not matched to a gene: 7. The germline V gene has CDR1 LNHDA and CDR2 SQIVND (reference sequence). The CDR3 nucleotides are TGTGCCAGTAGTACTCGAAACAGGGGGACCTACGAGCAGTACTTC. It yields the protein CASSTRNRGTYEQYF.